This T cell receptor (beta chain) was captured by sequencing in a study of patients and donors after allogeneic stem cell transplantation. From the RT-PCR reads, TCRdb called clonotypes with MiXCR, one entry per CDR3 protein. The repertoire holds approximately 200,000 distinct CDR3 sequences, with around 40% as singletons. The CDR3 covers 14 residues. Trimming removed 5 bases at V and 6 bases at J, with 14 bases between. Germline CDR1 and CDR2: MNHEY and SVGEGT. The chain recombines TRBV6-2 or TRBV6-3 with TRBJ1-5; maybe TRBD1 (6 bases). The sample was blood, either unsorted or a sorted T cell fraction (not recorded which). This TCR was recovered from a human donor who was either an allogeneic HSCT recipient or a stem cell or donor lymphocyte infusion donor (not recorded which). It is not recorded whose cells these are; they may come from a transplant donor. The CDR3 here is CASSPRGDGQPQHF. The CDR3 DNA reads as TGTGCCAGCAGTCCTAGGGGGGACGGTCAGCCCCAGCATTTT.